Listed here are 14 T cell receptor beta chains from one sample, sequenced in a study of tumor-infiltrating lymphocytes in primary liver carcinoma. The authors took blood RNA from unsorted whole blood and also extracted germline DNA. Priming with a constant-region primer yielded TCR beta cDNA from about 480 ng total RNA. Researchers made the TCR beta libraries by running three nested multiplex PCR rounds with slightly modified ARM-PCR. It was with TRBV1-TRBV30 forward primers and a C-beta reverse primer that the first two PCR rounds were run, at roughly 10 cycles each. TCRdb re-called the multiplex PCR reads with MiXCR, one entry per CDR3 protein. The sample has fewer than 350,000 distinct CDR3 sequences, 65% seen once. The material sequenced was peripheral blood. All receptors come from a middle-aged man with primary liver carcinoma and hepatitis B virus infection.

This clonotype came up many times. V is TRBV5-1 and J is TRBJ2-7; the match to TRBD1 covers 9 bases. The CDR3 consists of 15 residues. V lost 4 bases to trimming and J lost 5 bases; unmatched junction nucleotides: 10. Germline CDR1 SGHRS, CDR2 YFSETQ. The CDR3 protein is CASSPYRDRVDEQYF. The CDR3 bases are TGCGCCAGCAGCCCCTACCGGGACAGGGTTGACGAGCAGTACTTC.

Comments on this clonotype: The junction shows a germline mismatch at one end, possibly a read error. The genes are TRBV29-1 and TRBJ1-1; perhaps TRBD1 as D (5 bases). This CDR3 is built from 13 residues. Germline V gives CDR1 SQVTM, CDR2 ANQGSEA. The CDR3 DNA is TGCAGCGTTGAAGGACAGATGAACATTGAAGCTTTTTTT. This gives the protein CSVEGQMNIEAFF.

This chain joins TRBV12-3 or TRBV12-4 and TRBJ2-5; 8 bases map to TRBD1. V dropped 9 bases and J dropped 5; count of bases not matched to a gene: 14. There are 15 residues in the CDR3. The CDR3 DNA follows: TGTGCCAGGAGTCCACAGGGGGGAAGTGGGGAGACCCAGTACTTC. This sequence encodes CARSPQGGSGETQYF.

About this clonotype itself: A junction end diverges from the germline sequence, so it may reflect a read error. The V gene is TRBV6-5, the J gene TRBJ2-1; 7 positions agree with TRBD2. Germline CDR1 is MNHEY and CDR2 is SVGAGI. CDR3 length: 15 residues. CDR3 bases: TGTACCAGCAGTTATTCTCGTGTAGCGGGCCATGAGCAGTTCTTC. It codes for CTSSYSRVAGHEQFF.

V gene TRBV6-2 or TRBV6-3 combines with J gene TRBJ2-2; no clear D. The CDR3 totals 11 residues. The V end was cut by 9 bases, the J end by 6 bases, with 8 bases between. Germline assignment: CDR1 MNHEY and CDR2 SVGEGT. DNA for the CDR3: TGTGCCAGTATGAAGGCCGGGGAGCTGTTTTTT. This codes for CASMKAGELFF.

This clonotype occurred many times. CDR3 protein: CASSELAGGLPSSYNEQFF. DNA for the CDR3: TGCGCCAGCAGTGAGCTAGCGGGAGGCCTACCTAGCTCCTACAATGAGCAGTTCTTC. J is TRBJ2-1 and V is TRBV10-2; 11 bases are a match to TRBD2. The CDR3 covers 19 residues. J gave up 0 bases and V 2 bases, and 9 bases lay outside the gene matches. CDR1 WSHSY and CDR2 SAAADI come from the germline V gene.

Comments on this clonotype: A much larger clonotype is one base distant, so this may be a read error. This chain links TRBV6-1 with TRBJ2-7; 9 nucleotides agree with TRBD1. In germline, CDR1 is MNHNS, CDR2 SASEGT. Losses at the gene ends were 11 bases for V and 8 bases for J; bases not matched to a gene: 16. CDR3 length: 14 amino acids. CDR3 nucleotides: TGTGCCTACCGGTGGGGCGGGACAGGGACCCAGCAGTACTTC. Protein product: CAYRWGGTGTQQYF.

Details on this clonotype: This may arise from a read error, as a much more abundant clone is one base away. The chain employs TRBV12-3 or TRBV12-4 and TRBJ1-5; D is unresolved. CDR3 length equals 16 residues. V shed 7 bases and J shed 9 bases, with 25 bases lying between them. CDR3 nucleotides: TGTGCCAGCACCAATAGTGGGGTAGGTGGCTTAGGGCCCCAGCATTTT. Translated: CASTNSGVGGLGPQHF.

As to this clonotype: Since a much larger clone is just one base distant, this may be a read error. The V and J genes are TRBV10-3 and TRBJ2-2, with no clear D. This CDR3 is built from 14 residues. The germline V gene encodes CDR1 ENHRY and CDR2 SYGVKD. The DNA of the CDR3 is TGTGCCTTCAGTGAAGGCAGCCGCACCGGGGAGCTGTTTTTT. As protein: CAFSEGSRTGELFF.

A single count supports this clonotype. The CDR3 end shows no conserved phenylalanine or tryptophan, and so a read error is likely. Because the CDR3's place on the DNA is in doubt, the DNA is left out and the CDR3 is given as listed by TCRdb. The chain carries TRBV5-6 and TRBJ1-2. The CDR3 has 13 residues if both end residues are counted. Germline CDR1 SGHDT, CDR2 YYEEEE. CDR3 protein: CASCLDDITWLHL.

This clonotype was picked up many times. The chain is built from TRBV6-5 and TRBJ2-3; 7 bases fit TRBD2. CDR3 length equals 17 residues. V was clipped by 2 bases and J by 2 bases; unmatched bases: 10. CDR1 is MNHEY and CDR2 is SVGAGI in the germline V gene. The CDR3 DNA reads TGTGCCAGCAGTTACAATGGTGCGGGAGTCATCACAGATACGCAGTATTTT. Residues: CASSYNGAGVITDTQYF.

This clonotype occurred many times. At one of its ends the junction is not consistent with the germline gene, which may arise from a read error. The chain has TRBV5-5 and TRBJ2-5, with TRBD2 matching over 11 bases. Germline CDR1 SGHKS, CDR2 YYEKEE (reference sequence). There are 14 residues in the CDR3. DNA for the CDR3: TGTGCCAGCAGCTTGGATAGTAGCGGGAGGGCCCCGTCCTTC. It codes for CASSLDSSGRAPSF.

To note about this clonotype: Just one base apart from a much larger clone, this may be a read error. The CDR3 coding sequence is TGCGCCAGCAGCCACGATCCTTCGGGAGGCTCCTACAATGAGCAGTTCTTC. It is translated as CASSHDPSGGSYNEQFF. The rearrangement uses TRBV4-1 and TRBJ2-1; 7 bases are a match to TRBD2. The ends lost 3 bases at V and 0 bases at J; junction bases unmatched: 8. The germline CDR1 and CDR2 sequences are MGHRA and YSYEKL. The CDR3 contains 17 residues.

This clonotype showed up just a few times. The rearrangement links TRBV10-2 to TRBJ1-1; the match to TRBD1 covers 7 bases. The CDR3 spans 13 residues. Trimming at V came to 3 bases and at J to 6 bases, leaving 4 bases not matched to a gene. CDR1 and CDR2 (germline): WSHSY, SAAADI. The CDR3 bases are TGCGCCAGCAGTGAAAAGGGGGCGGCTGAAGCTTTCTTT. It is translated as CASSEKGAAEAFF.